The entry below describes one TCR beta chain. What it binds is unknown. Between the trimmed V and J ends, which lost 0 bases and 2 bases, there was a span of 14 bases. Germline lookup yields CDR1 SGHRS and CDR2 YFSETQ. There are 16 residues in the CDR3. The sample originates from a study of cytomegalovirus exposure and HLA in healthy donors. Study-wide context: HLA-typed donors were the source of approximately 85 million unique TCRs held in an early data release. Points from the study as a whole: A missense DCLRE1C variant was associated with V- and J-gene trimming of TCR beta chains in a later analysis, and an independent cohort replicated the association. An analysis done earlier found most TCR beta V segments productive about 87% or about 30% of the time. The study reported that TCR beta sequences accurately predicted HLA-A and HLA-B alleles in most subjects.

In the PCR, 60 Vbeta and 13 Jbeta primers were used. Libraries were prepared by immunoSEQ multiplex PCR; TCRdb keeps only in-frame clonotypes and omits some of them. The table records some 200,000 clones, around 64% of them present only once. Sample: PBMCs. The chain employs TRBV5-1 and TRBJ1-2; D gene unclear. This clonotype was sampled from a man aged 35 to 55 in good health and CMV-seropositive. The CDR3 DNA reads TGCGCCAGCAGCTTGGATCCCTCGGCGGTGAACTATGGCTACACCTTC. This gives the protein CASSLDPSAVNYGYTF.